A single sample is the source of the 12 T cell receptor beta chains below, sequenced in a study of control samples from healthy donors and cancer patients. The protocol was immunoSEQ multiplex PCR, while the TCRdb copy is restricted to in-frame clones and leaves out a portion. The data show 85,000 to 90,000 clones, approximately 89% seen once. Sequencing was done on a sample of blood. These receptors came from a man aged 30 to 39 in good health.

This chain uses TRBV10-2 with TRBJ1-5; D not certain. The CDR3 covers 14 residues. The ends were cut back, 5 bases at V and 4 bases at J, with 12 bases in the middle. The germline V gene has CDR1 WSHSY and CDR2 SAAADI. The CDR3 spells CASSPTAINQPQHF. In nucleotides, the CDR3 is TGCGCCAGCAGTCCCACGGCTATAAATCAGCCCCAGCATTTT.

J is TRBJ1-1 and V is TRBV7-8; 8 bases fit TRBD1. Per the germline V gene, CDR1 is SGHVS and CDR2 is FQNEAQ. Unmatched junction bases numbered 3, after V lost 0 bases and J lost 0 bases. The CDR3 runs 16 residues. The CDR3 nucleotides read TGTGCCAGCAGCTTAGCCCGGACAGGGATGAACACTGAAGCTTTCTTT. Translated: CASSLARTGMNTEAFF.

The J gene is TRBJ1-2, the V gene TRBV19; D might be TRBD1 (5 bases). CDR3 size: 15 residues. Trimming removed 1 base at V and 2 bases at J, with 11 bases between. The germline V gene encodes CDR1 LNHDA and CDR2 SQIVND (reference sequence). DNA of the CDR3: TGTGCCAGTAGTATAGCAGGGAGGACCAACTATGGCTACACCTTC. This sequence encodes CASSIAGRTNYGYTF. The full variable domain, in which reference TRBV19 and TRBJ1-2 provide the parts outside the CDR3, is DGGITQSPKYLFRKEGQNVTLSCEQNLNHDAMYWYRQDPGQGLRLIYYSQIVNDFQKGDIAEGYSVSREKKESFPLTVTSAQKNPTAFYLCASSIAGRTNYGYTFGSGTRLTVV.

This clone was recorded once. The chain employs TRBV27 and TRBJ1-4; a weak D match, TRBD1 (5 bases). CDR3 length equals 17 residues. The germline gives CDR1 MNHEY, CDR2 SMNVEV (reference sequence). V was clipped by 6 bases and J by 7 bases, with 24 bases between them. CDR3 in DNA: TGTGCCAGCAGCCGGGACTATCCCCCAAGCGAGAGTGAAAAACTGTTTTTT. This encodes CASSRDYPPSESEKLFF.

The V and J genes are TRBV5-5 and TRBJ2-7; no clear D. Deletions cut 0 bases from V and 4 bases from J, with 11 bases between. CDR3 length equals 14 residues. Per the germline V gene, CDR1 is SGHKS and CDR2 is YYEKEE (reference sequence). The CDR3 loop is CASSLAGTSYEQYV. CDR3 DNA sequence: TGTGCCAGCAGCTTGGCCGGCACCTCATACGAGCAGTACGTC.

The chain combines TRBV7-2 with TRBJ1-5; TRBD1 matches 7 bases. V was clipped by 6 bases and J by 1 base; unmatched bases: 6. Looked up from germline, CDR1 is SGHTA and CDR2 is FQGNSA. The CDR3 consists of 15 residues. CDR3 loop: CASSSRGGSNQPQHF. CDR3 DNA sequence: TGTGCCAGCAGTTCCAGGGGGGGAAGCAATCAGCCCCAGCATTTT.

J is TRBJ1-1 and V is TRBV7-2; D remains unclear. This CDR3 is built from 14 residues. Trimming took 5 bases from V and 8 from J, leaving 18 bases between them. Germline V gene lookup returns CDR1 SGHTA and CDR2 FQGNSA. CDR3 region: CASSLNSGLGEAFF. The DNA for the CDR3 is TGTGCCAGCAGCCTTAACAGTGGTCTTGGGGAAGCTTTCTTT.

This chain uses TRBV6-2 or TRBV6-3 with TRBJ1-1; 7 nucleotides line up with TRBD1. The germline CDR1 and CDR2 sequences are MNHEY and SVGEGT. This CDR3 has 11 residues. V was pared by 6 bases and J by 5 bases, with 0 bases of the junction left unmatched. Written as DNA, the CDR3 is TGTGCCAGCAGCAGGGGGACTGAAGCTTTCTTT. Amino acid sequence: CASSRGTEAFF.

The chain employs TRBV6-1 and TRBJ1-2; D unclear. Trimming shortened V by 2 bases and J by 6 bases, and 13 bases separated the two germline ends. The germline V gene has CDR1 MNHNS and CDR2 SASEGT. The CDR3 contains 14 residues. CDR3 in DNA: TGTGCCAGCAGTGAATTACAGTTTATAAATGGCTACACCTTC. This encodes CASSELQFINGYTF.

This chain connects TRBV5-5 to TRBJ1-2, with 7 bases identical to TRBD1. CDR1 is SGHKS and CDR2 is YYEKEE in the germline V gene (reference sequence). The CDR3 loop spans 17 amino acids. The trim removed 0 bases at V and 3 bases at J, leaving 11 bases unmatched. The DNA for the CDR3 is TGTGCCAGCAGCTTGGTGTCCGGGACAGCCACATACTATGGCTACACCTTC. It specifies CASSLVSGTATYYGYTF.

CDR3 coding DNA: TGTGCCAGCATTTTTAGGGACAGATCTTACACTGAAGCTTTCTTT. Its translation: CASIFRDRSYTEAFF. V gene TRBV28 combines with J gene TRBJ1-1; 7 nucleotides line up with TRBD1. Germline V gene data show CDR1 as MDHEN and CDR2 as SYDVKM. The CDR3 covers 15 residues. The V segment lost 7 bases and the J segment 3 bases; nucleotides outside the gene matches: 11.

This chain connects TRBV9 to TRBJ1-1; 10 bases line up with TRBD1. CDR1 is SGDLS and CDR2 is YYNGEE in the germline V gene. This CDR3 region has 17 residues. Germline trimming cut 3 bases from V and 0 bases from J; bases unmatched to any gene: 8. In nucleotides, the CDR3 is TGTGCCAGCAGCGACCCGGACAGGGGGGTCATGAACACTGAAGCTTTCTTT. Translating gives CASSDPDRGVMNTEAFF.